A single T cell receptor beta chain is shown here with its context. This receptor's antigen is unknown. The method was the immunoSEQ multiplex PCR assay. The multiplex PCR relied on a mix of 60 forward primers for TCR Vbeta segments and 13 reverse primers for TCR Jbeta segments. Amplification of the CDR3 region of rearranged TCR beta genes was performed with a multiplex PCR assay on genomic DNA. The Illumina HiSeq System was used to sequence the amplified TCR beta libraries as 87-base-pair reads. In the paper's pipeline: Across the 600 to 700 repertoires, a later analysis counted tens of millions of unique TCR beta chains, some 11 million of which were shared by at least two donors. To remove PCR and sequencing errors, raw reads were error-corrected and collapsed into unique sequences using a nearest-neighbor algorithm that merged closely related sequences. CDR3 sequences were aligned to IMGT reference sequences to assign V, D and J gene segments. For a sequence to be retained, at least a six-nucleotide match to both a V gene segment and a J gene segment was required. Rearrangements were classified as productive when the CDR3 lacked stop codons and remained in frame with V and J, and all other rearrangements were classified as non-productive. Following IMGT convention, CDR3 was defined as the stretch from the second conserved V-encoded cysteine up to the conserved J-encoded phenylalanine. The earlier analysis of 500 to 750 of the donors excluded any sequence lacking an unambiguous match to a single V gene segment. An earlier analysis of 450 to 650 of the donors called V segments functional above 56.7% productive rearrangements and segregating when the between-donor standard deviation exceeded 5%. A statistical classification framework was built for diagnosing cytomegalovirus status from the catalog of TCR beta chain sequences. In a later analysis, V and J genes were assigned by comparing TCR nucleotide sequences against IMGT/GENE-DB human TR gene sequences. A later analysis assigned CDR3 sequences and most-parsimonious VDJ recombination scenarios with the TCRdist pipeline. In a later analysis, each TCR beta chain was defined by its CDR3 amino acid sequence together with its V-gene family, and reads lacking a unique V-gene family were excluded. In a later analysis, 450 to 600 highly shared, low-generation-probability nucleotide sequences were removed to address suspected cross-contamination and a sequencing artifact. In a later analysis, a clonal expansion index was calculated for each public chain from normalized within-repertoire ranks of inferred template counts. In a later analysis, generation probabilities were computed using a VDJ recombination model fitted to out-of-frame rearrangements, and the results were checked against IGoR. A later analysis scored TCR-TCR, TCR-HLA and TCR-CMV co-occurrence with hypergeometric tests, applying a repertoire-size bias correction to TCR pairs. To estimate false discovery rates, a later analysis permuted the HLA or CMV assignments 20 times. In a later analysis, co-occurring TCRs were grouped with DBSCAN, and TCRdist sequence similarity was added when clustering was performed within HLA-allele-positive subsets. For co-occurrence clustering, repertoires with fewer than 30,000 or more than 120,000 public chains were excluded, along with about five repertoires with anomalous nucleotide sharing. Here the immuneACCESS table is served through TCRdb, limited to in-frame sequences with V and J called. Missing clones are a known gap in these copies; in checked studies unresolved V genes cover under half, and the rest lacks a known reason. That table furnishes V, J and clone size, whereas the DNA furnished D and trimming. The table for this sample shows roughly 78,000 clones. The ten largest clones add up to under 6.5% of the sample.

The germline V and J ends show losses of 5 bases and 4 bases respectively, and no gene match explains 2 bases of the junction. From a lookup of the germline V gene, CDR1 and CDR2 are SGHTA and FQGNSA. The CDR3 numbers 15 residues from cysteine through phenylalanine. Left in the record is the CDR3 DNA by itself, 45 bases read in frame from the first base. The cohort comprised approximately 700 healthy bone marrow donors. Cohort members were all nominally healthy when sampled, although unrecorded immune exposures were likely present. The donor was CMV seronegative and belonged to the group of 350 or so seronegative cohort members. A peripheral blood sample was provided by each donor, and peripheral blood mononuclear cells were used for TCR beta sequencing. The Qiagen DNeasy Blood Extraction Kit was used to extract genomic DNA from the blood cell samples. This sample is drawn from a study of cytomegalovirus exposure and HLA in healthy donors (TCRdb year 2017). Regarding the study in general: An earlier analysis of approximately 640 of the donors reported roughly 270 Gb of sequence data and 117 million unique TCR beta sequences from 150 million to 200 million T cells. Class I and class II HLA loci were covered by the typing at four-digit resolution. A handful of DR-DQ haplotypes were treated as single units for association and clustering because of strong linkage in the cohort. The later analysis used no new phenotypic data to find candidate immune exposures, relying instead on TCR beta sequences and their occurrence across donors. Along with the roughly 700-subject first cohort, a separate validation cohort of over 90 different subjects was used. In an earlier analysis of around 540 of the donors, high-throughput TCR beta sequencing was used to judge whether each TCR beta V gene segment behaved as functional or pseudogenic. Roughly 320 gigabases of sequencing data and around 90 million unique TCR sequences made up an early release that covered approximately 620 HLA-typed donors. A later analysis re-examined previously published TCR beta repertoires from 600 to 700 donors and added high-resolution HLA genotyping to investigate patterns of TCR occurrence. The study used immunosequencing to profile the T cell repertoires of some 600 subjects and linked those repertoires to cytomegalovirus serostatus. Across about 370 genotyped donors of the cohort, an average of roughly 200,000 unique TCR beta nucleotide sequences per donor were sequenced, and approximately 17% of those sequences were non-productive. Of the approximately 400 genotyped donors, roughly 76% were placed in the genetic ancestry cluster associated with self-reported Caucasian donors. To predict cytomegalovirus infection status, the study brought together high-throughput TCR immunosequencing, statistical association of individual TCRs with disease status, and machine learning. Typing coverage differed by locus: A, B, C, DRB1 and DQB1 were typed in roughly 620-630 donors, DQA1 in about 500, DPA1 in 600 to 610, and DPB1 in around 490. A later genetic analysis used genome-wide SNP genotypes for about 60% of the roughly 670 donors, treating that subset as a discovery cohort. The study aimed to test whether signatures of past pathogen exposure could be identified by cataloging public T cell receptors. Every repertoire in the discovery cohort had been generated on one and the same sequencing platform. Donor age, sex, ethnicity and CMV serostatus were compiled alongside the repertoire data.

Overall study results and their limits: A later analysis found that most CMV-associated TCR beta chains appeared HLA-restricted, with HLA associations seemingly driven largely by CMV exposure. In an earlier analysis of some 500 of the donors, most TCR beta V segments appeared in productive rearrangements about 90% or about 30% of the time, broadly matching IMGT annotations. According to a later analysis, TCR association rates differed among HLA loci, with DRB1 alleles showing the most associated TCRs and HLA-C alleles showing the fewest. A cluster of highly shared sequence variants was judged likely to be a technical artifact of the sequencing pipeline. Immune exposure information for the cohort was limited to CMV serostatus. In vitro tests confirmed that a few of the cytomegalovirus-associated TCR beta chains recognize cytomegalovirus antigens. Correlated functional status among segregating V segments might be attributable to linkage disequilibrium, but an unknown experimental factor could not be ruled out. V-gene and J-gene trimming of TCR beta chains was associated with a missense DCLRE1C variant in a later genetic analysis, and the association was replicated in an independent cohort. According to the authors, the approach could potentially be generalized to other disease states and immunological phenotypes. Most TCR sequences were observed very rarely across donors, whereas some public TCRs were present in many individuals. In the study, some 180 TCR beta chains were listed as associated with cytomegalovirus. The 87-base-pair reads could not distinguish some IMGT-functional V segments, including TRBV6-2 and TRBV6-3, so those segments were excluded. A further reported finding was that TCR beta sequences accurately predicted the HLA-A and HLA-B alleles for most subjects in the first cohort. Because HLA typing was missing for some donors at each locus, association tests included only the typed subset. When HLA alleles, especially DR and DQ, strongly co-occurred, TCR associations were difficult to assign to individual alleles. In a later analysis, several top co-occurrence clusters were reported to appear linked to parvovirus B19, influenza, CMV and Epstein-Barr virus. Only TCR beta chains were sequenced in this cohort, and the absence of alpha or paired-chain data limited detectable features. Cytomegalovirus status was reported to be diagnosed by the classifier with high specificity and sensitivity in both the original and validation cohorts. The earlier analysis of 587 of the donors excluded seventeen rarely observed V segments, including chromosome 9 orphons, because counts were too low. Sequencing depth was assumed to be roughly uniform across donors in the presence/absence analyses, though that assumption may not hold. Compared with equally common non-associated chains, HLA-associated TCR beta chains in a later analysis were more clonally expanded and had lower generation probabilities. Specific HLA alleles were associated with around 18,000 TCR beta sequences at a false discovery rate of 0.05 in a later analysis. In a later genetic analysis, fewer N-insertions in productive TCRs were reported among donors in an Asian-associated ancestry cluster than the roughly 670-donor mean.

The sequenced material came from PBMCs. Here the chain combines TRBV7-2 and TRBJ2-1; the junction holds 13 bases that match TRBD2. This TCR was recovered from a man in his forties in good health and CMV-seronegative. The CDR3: CASSPGLAGYNEQFF. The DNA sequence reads TGTGCCAGCAGCCCGGGACTAGCGGGGTACAATGAGCAGTTCTTC. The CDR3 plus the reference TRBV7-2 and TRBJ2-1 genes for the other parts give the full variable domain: GAGVSQSPSNKVTEKGKDVELRCDPISGHTALYWYRQSLGQGLEFLIYFQGNSAPDKSGLPSDRFSAERTGGSVSTLTIQRTQQEDSAVYLCASSPGLAGYNEQFFGPGTRLTVL.